Below are 16 T cell receptor beta chains sequenced from a single sample in a study of cytomegalovirus exposure and HLA in healthy donors. The PCR was carried out with 60 Vbeta primers and 13 Jbeta primers. TCRdb's copy holds only in-frame clones and misses some; the assay was immunoSEQ multiplex PCR. The sample yields about 140,000 clones, around 9.6% seen once. The source material was PBMCs. The receptors shown here come from a male donor in good health and CMV-seronegative.

The rearrangement uses TRBV27 and TRBJ2-7, with 9 positions matching TRBD1. Unmatched junction bases numbered 7, after V lost 3 bases and J lost 4 bases. The CDR3 loop spans 15 amino acids. Germline V gene sequence: CDR1 MNHEY, CDR2 SMNVEV (reference sequence). This chain's CDR3 is CASSLKDRGLYEQYF. CDR3 sequence (DNA): TGTGCCAGCAGTTTGAAAGACAGGGGGTTATACGAGCAGTACTTC.

In its sample, this clone was seen a few times. This chain links TRBV6-6 with TRBJ1-1; no clear D. CDR3 length equals 14 residues. Germline V gene data show CDR1 as MNHNY and CDR2 as SVGAGI (reference sequence). Trimming stripped 3 bases from V and 0 bases from J, with 8 bases between. CDR3 protein: CASSYTLMNTEAFF. For the CDR3, the DNA is TGTGCCAGCAGTTATACATTGATGAACACTGAAGCTTTCTTT.

This clone has more than one count but fewer than ten. The V and J genes are TRBV28 and TRBJ1-5, with 9 bases fitting TRBD1. The CDR3 covers 16 residues. Germline assignment: CDR1 MDHEN and CDR2 SYDVKM. The ends lost 6 bases at V and 7 bases at J; junction bases unmatched: 13. CDR3 in amino acids: CASREPDRGIRQPQHF. CDR3 DNA: TGTGCCAGCAGAGAACCTGACAGGGGGATACGGCAGCCCCAGCATTTT.

The rearrangement joins TRBV10-3 to TRBJ2-2, with 11 bases that match TRBD2. This CDR3 comprises 15 residues. Germline assignment: CDR1 ENHRY and CDR2 SYGVKD. The ends lost 7 bases at V and 4 bases at J; junction bases unmatched: 5. CDR3 in amino acids: CAITSGGSGTGELFF. Written as DNA, the CDR3 is TGTGCCATCACTAGCGGGGGGTCGGGCACCGGGGAGCTGTTTTTT.

This clone came up a few times. The J gene is TRBJ2-5, the V gene TRBV2; 10 nucleotides agree with TRBD1. Germline assignment: CDR1 SNHLY and CDR2 FYNNEI. Trimming removed 6 bases from V and 3 bases from J; junction bases left unmatched: 7. There are 15 residues in the CDR3. In DNA form, the CDR3 reads TGTGCCAGCAGAAGACAGGGGGCTAGCGAAGAGACCCAGTACTTC. It encodes CASRRQGASEETQYF. Combining the CDR3 with reference TRBV2 and TRBJ2-5 gives the whole variable domain EPEVTQTPSHQVTQMGQEVILRCVPISNHLYFYWYRQILGQKVEFLVSFYNNEISEKSEIFDDQFSVERPDGSNFTLKIRSTKLEDSAMYFCASRRQGASEETQYFGPGTRLLVL.

CDR3 in amino acids: CASTEGQGREKLFF. CDR3 DNA: TGTGCCAGCACCGAGGGACAGGGACGGGAAAAACTGTTTTTT. V is TRBV11-1 and J is TRBJ1-4; 9 nucleotides line up with TRBD1. In germline, CDR1 is SGHAT, CDR2 FQDESV (reference sequence). V lost 7 bases, J lost 8 bases, and 8 bases stayed unmatched. This CDR3 contains 14 residues.

In its sample, this clone was seen a few times. The rearrangement joins TRBV27 to TRBJ1-1; TRBD1 matches 11 bases. The CDR3 length is 15 residues. Germline V gives CDR1 MNHEY, CDR2 SMNVEV (reference sequence). V was pared by 0 bases and J by 7 bases, with 4 bases of the junction left unmatched. CDR3 sequence: CASSLSGTGGNEAFF. For the CDR3, the DNA is TGTGCCAGCAGTTTATCGGGGACAGGGGGAAATGAAGCTTTCTTT.

The chain is built from TRBV2 and TRBJ2-7, with 12 bases identical to TRBD2. V lost 6 bases, J lost 4 bases, and 4 bases stayed unmatched. The CDR3 runs 14 residues. Germline loops: CDR1 SNHLY, CDR2 FYNNEI. Here the CDR3 DNA reads TGTGCCAGCAGAATAACTAGCGGGGGGTACGAGCAGTACTTC. Its protein product is CASRITSGGYEQYF.

V usage is TRBV5-6 and J usage is TRBJ2-5; the D gene is possibly TRBD2 (6 bases). Looked up from germline, CDR1 is SGHDT and CDR2 is YYEEEE. This CDR3 contains 11 residues. The V end lost 0 bases, the J end lost 13 bases, and 10 bases lay between the germline ends. The CDR3 DNA sequence: TGTGCCAGCAGCTTGGCTGGAGGGGTGTACTTC. Its translation is CASSLAGGVYF. The full variable domain, in which reference TRBV5-6 and TRBJ2-5 provide the parts outside the CDR3, is DAGVTQSPTHLIKTRGQQVTLRCSPKSGHDTVSWYQQALGQGPQFIFQYYEEEERQRGNFPDRFSGHQFPNYSSELNVNALLLGDSALYLCASSLAGGVYFGPGTRLLVL.

This chain connects TRBV6-4 to TRBJ2-1; 9 bases are a match to TRBD1. Germline V gives CDR1 MRHNA, CDR2 SNTAGT. The J segment lost 8 bases and the V segment lost 5 bases, leaving 1 base of the junction unmatched. This CDR3 region has 12 residues. In DNA form, the CDR3 reads TGTGCCAGCAGTCGGACAGGGGATGAGCAGTTCTTC. Encoded protein: CASSRTGDEQFF.

The chain employs TRBV30 and TRBJ2-7, with D possibly matching TRBD1 (5 bases). The germline V gene encodes CDR1 GTSNPN and CDR2 SVGIG (reference sequence). The CDR3 runs to 14 residues. The V gene lost 2 bases and the J gene lost 5 bases, with 16 bases spanning the gap. CDR3 amino acids: CAWSYGQGQDEQYF. CDR3 coding DNA: TGTGCCTGGAGTTACGGGCAGGGTCAGGACGAGCAGTACTTC.

This clone appeared a few times. J is TRBJ2-7 and V is TRBV28; TRBD1 aligns across 12 bases. V dropped 5 bases and J dropped 5; count of bases not matched to a gene: 7. The CDR3 covers 15 residues. The V gene's germline CDR1 is MDHEN and CDR2 SYDVKM. The CDR3 DNA is TGTGCCAGCAGTGTCGCCGGGACAGGGGGCGACGAGCAGTACTTC. Translating gives CASSVAGTGGDEQYF.

The chain uses TRBV7-7 and TRBJ2-3, with 9 bases fitting TRBD2. Trimming removed 5 bases from V and 1 base from J; junction bases left unmatched: 4. The CDR3 has 15 amino acids. CDR1 and CDR2 (germline): SSHAT, FNYEAQ (reference sequence). CDR3 loop: CASSVSGGRTDTQYF. Written as DNA, the CDR3 is TGTGCCAGCAGCGTTAGCGGGGGCCGCACAGATACGCAGTATTTT.

This clone was counted only a few times. This chain connects TRBV7-9 to TRBJ2-7, with unresolved D. The CDR3 consists of 12 residues. Germline V gene data show CDR1 as SEHNR and CDR2 as FQNEAQ (reference sequence). V shed 2 bases and J shed 7 bases, with 9 bases lying between them. The CDR3 sequence is CASSLPAGEQYF. The CDR3, as DNA: TGTGCCAGCAGCTTACCCGCAGGAGAGCAGTACTTC.

This clone appeared a few times. The V gene is TRBV28, the J gene TRBJ2-7; TRBD2 matches at 7 bases. Germline-derived CDR1 and CDR2 are MDHEN and SYDVKM. V lost 2 bases, J lost 6 bases, and 13 bases stayed unmatched. The CDR3 consists of 16 residues. This chain's CDR3 is CASSLAHLAAEGEQYF. CDR3 nucleotides: TGTGCCAGCAGTTTAGCACATCTAGCGGCCGAGGGCGAGCAGTACTTC.

This clone has just a few counts. The V and J genes are TRBV6-5 and TRBJ1-2; D is possibly TRBD1 (5 bases). V lost 4 bases, J lost 8 bases, and 17 bases lay in between. CDR3 size: 14 residues. Germline values: CDR1 MNHEY, CDR2 SVGAGI. CDR3 residues: CASSLTESKGGYTF. CDR3 bases: TGTGCCAGCAGTTTGACGGAATCCAAGGGGGGCTACACCTTC.